Listed below are T cell receptor beta chains from one sample, sequenced in a study of T cells after yellow fever vaccination. TCRdb redid the calling of the 5' RACE reads with MiXCR, one entry per CDR3 protein. The table records about 110,000 distinct CDR3 sequences, under 9% of them present only once. The sequences come from CD8+ T cells sorted from PBMCs, collected 45 days after the yellow fever booster vaccination. These receptors were obtained from a man between 25 and 39 years old who received the YFV17D yellow fever vaccine. Both conserved end residues are part of each CDR3. The D gene is left open where the match is weak. Where a row states a size, it is once, few, many or the class of an expanded clone; other rows omit it.

D,size,J,V,CDR3,DNA
-,many,TRBJ2-1,TRBV6-5,CASSYDGGIDEQFF,TGTGCCAGCAGTTACGATGGCGGAATTGATGAGCAGTTCTTC
TRBD2,many,TRBJ2-1,TRBV7-2,CASSLAGLAGGPIPF,TGTGCCAGCAGCTTAGCCGGACTAGCGGGAGGGCCGATCCCTTTC
-,many,TRBJ2-1,TRBV11-2,CASSLPEGINEQFF,TGTGCCAGCAGCTTGCCCGAGGGGATCAATGAGCAGTTCTTC
-,many,TRBJ2-3,TRBV5-1,CASKSGADTQYF,TGCGCCAGCAAGAGTGGGGCAGATACGCAGTATTTT
-,few,TRBJ1-1,TRBV27,CASSPTADMNTEAFF,TGTGCCAGCAGTCCCACCGCAGACATGAACACTGAAGCTTTCTTT
TRBD2,many,TRBJ2-3,TRBV5-1,CASSLSAGVGDTQYF,TGCGCCAGCAGCTTGTCCGCGGGAGTTGGAGATACGCAGTATTTT
-,many,TRBJ2-3,TRBV6-5,CASSWGDTQYF,TGTGCCAGCAGTTGGGGAGATACGCAGTATTTT
-,many,TRBJ2-3,TRBV27,CASSLSGDRTDTQYF,TGTGCCAGCAGTTTATCGGGAGACAGGACCGATACGCAGTATTTT
-,many,TRBJ2-1,TRBV30,CAWQTSSYNEQFF,TGTGCCTGGCAAACTAGTTCATACAATGAGCAGTTCTTC
TRBD1,many,TRBJ2-5,TRBV6-5,CASSRTGGGETQYF,TGTGCCAGCAGTAGGACAGGGGGCGGAGAGACCCAGTACTTC
TRBD2,many,TRBJ2-1,TRBV28,CASRGGSYNEQFF,TGTGCCAGCAGGGGCGGGAGTTACAATGAGCAGTTCTTC
TRBD2,few,TRBJ2-3,TRBV20-1,CSVPGLGVTDTQYF,TGCAGTGTCCCGGGACTAGGGGTCACAGATACGCAGTATTTT
-,many,TRBJ2-3,TRBV10-3,CAIRGTTSTDTQYF,TGTGCCATCAGAGGGACCACTAGCACAGATACGCAGTATTTT
-,many,TRBJ2-7,TRBV20-1,CSARGIQAYEQYF,TGCAGTGCCAGGGGAATTCAAGCCTACGAGCAGTACTTC
-,many,TRBJ2-2,TRBV6-2/TRBV6-3,CASSNRVGTGELFF,TGTGCCAGCAGTAACAGGGTCGGCACCGGGGAGCTGTTTTTT
TRBD2,many,TRBJ2-1,TRBV10-3,CAISEGLAGLNEQFF,TGTGCCATCAGTGAGGGACTAGCGGGTCTCAATGAGCAGTTCTTC
TRBD2,few,TRBJ2-1,TRBV14,CASSQGLAGDQFF,TGTGCCAGCAGCCAAGGACTAGCGGGGGACCAGTTCTTC
-,many,TRBJ2-7,TRBV6-5,CASRDTFGEQYF,TGTGCCAGCAGGGATACGTTCGGGGAGCAGTACTTC
TRBD2,many,TRBJ2-1,TRBV10-3,CAISDYTSGNDNEQFF,TGTGCCATCAGTGACTACACTAGCGGGAACGACAATGAGCAGTTCTTC
-,-,TRBJ1-4,TRBV15,CATSRDGTGNEKLFF,TGTGCCACCAGCAGAGATGGGACGGGGAATGAAAAACTGTTTTTT
-,few,TRBJ2-1,TRBV7-8,CASSYKTNEPYNEQFF,TGTGCCAGCAGCTATAAGACGAACGAACCCTACAATGAGCAGTTCTTC
-,-,TRBJ2-2,TRBV9,CASSVWSGVNTGELFF,TGTGCCAGCAGCGTATGGTCAGGAGTGAACACCGGGGAGCTGTTTTTT
-,-,TRBJ1-5,TRBV19,CASSIRAGQPQHF,TGTGCCAGTAGTATCAGGGCAGGGCAGCCCCAGCATTTT
-,few,TRBJ2-2,TRBV29-1,CSVPQEGTPPGELFF,TGCAGCGTCCCTCAGGAGGGGACCCCCCCCGGGGAGCTGTTTTTT
TRBD1,few,TRBJ2-7,TRBV6-2/TRBV6-3,CASSYQDRGQASGFGEQYF,TGTGCCAGCAGTTACCAGGACAGGGGGCAGGCTAGCGGGTTCGGCGAGCAGTACTTC
-,many,TRBJ2-7,TRBV13,CASSSVRESGGSYEQYF,TGTGCCAGCAGCTCAGTAAGGGAGTCAGGGGGGTCCTACGAGCAGTACTTC
-,many,TRBJ2-5,TRBV7-9,CASSFPETQYF,TGTGCCAGCAGCTTTCCCGAGACCCAGTACTTC